This T cell receptor (beta chain) was recorded in a study of control samples from healthy donors and cancer patients. In germline, CDR1 is SGDLS, CDR2 YYNGEE. The CDR3 is made up of 15 amino acids. After removal of 3 bases from V and 7 bases from J, the junction contained 9 bases not matched to a gene. The assay was immunoSEQ multiplex PCR, and TCRdb's table has in-frame clones only and misses some. In the table there are 200,000 or so clones, around 94% of which are singletons. What was sequenced was blood. The chain has TRBV9 and TRBJ2-1, with 8 bases lining up with TRBD2. The receptor comes from a man aged 50-60 years in good health. The CDR3 DNA reads as TGTGCCAGCAGCGAGCCGGGACTAGAGCATAATGAGCAGTTCTTC. It encodes CASSEPGLEHNEQFF.